What follows are 27 T cell receptor beta chains derived from one specimen sequenced in a study of T-cell reconstitution after alpha-beta-depleted transplantation in children. The TCRbeta library incorporated unique molecular identifiers. TCRdb reprocessed the PCR reads with MiXCR, giving one entry per CDR3 protein. In the table there are 700,000 or so distinct CDR3 sequences, less than 15% of which are singletons. The sequencing here drew on PBMCs, taken before TCRalphabeta/CD19-depleted stem cell transplant. The receptors were sampled from a girl aged 2 to 9 with congenital amegakaryocytic thrombocytopenia, due to receive a stem cell transplant.

The sample holds many counts of this clonotype. J is TRBJ2-3 and V is TRBV28, with 7 bases identical to TRBD1. With V trimmed by 2 bases and J by 0 bases, 2 bases remained unmatched. Germline lookup yields CDR1 MDHEN and CDR2 SYDVKM. The CDR3 consists of 15 residues. The CDR3 protein is CASSLPGQSTDTQYF. The CDR3 DNA sequence: TGTGCCAGCAGTTTACCGGGACAGAGCACAGATACGCAGTATTTT.

Notes on this clonotype: A read error is possible here, since a much larger clone lies one base away. The chain links TRBV9 to TRBJ2-7, with D possibly being TRBD1 or TRBD2 (5 bases each). CDR1 and CDR2 from the germline V gene are SGDLS and YYNGEE. This CDR3 comprises 15 residues. The CDR3: CVSSLEGTGVYEQYF. For the CDR3, the DNA is TGTGTCAGCAGCTTAGAGGGTACAGGAGTCTACGAGCAGTACTTC.

Of note for this clonotype: A single base separates this from a much larger clone, so it may be a read error. The V and J genes are TRBV20-1 and TRBJ1-4; a weak D match, TRBD1 (5 bases). CDR1 and CDR2 from the germline V gene are DFQATT and SNEGSKA (reference sequence). There are 16 residues in the CDR3. Trimming removed 6 bases from V and 6 bases from J, with 23 bases in between. CDR3 bases: TGCAGTGCCATCGTATCCGGTTCGGGACTCCATGAAAAACTGTTTTTT. Protein sequence: CSAIVSGSGLHEKLFF.

CDR3 region: CASSRLADCEQYF. In nucleotides, the CDR3 is TGTGCCAGCAGTCGGCTAGCGGACTGCGAGCAGTACTTC. V is TRBV7-2 and J is TRBJ2-7; 7 bases fit TRBD2. With 6 bases clipped from V and 6 bases from J, the junction kept 8 bases outside the gene matches. CDR1 and CDR2 (germline): SGHTA, FQGNSA. This CDR3 region has 13 residues. Supplemented by reference TRBV7-2 and TRBJ2-7, the full variable domain reads GAGVSQSPSNKVTEKGKDVELRCDPISGHTALYWYRQSLGQGLEFLIYFQGNSAPDKSGLPSDRFSAERTGGSVSTLTIQRTQQEDSAVYLCASSRLADCEQYFGPGTRLTVT.

This clonotype occurred many times. The CDR3: CSASKRLAGDTGELFF. DNA of the CDR3: TGCAGTGCTAGCAAGAGACTAGCGGGAGACACCGGGGAGCTGTTTTTT. V is TRBV20-1 and J is TRBJ2-2; 12 bases align to TRBD2. The ends lost 3 bases at V and 3 bases at J; junction bases unmatched: 5. This CDR3 has 16 residues. The V gene's germline CDR1 is DFQATT and CDR2 SNEGSKA (reference sequence).

This clonotype was counted at least ten times. The chain couples TRBV20-1 to TRBJ1-1; D is uncertain. CDR3 length: 11 residues. Trimming removed 0 bases from V and 7 bases from J, with 6 bases in between. Looked up from germline, CDR1 is DFQATT and CDR2 is SNEGSKA (reference sequence). CDR3: CSARERHEAFF. The CDR3 DNA reads as TGCAGTGCTAGAGAGAGGCATGAAGCTTTCTTT.

The V and J genes are TRBV5-1 and TRBJ2-3, with D possibly being TRBD1 or TRBD2 (5 bases each). CDR3 length: 13 residues. Germline CDR1 and CDR2: SGHRS and YFSETQ. Between the trimmed V and J ends, which lost 6 bases and 4 bases, there was a span of 12 bases. CDR3 protein: CASIGAWPDTQYF. The CDR3 DNA reads TGCGCCAGCATCGGGGCTTGGCCAGATACGCAGTATTTT.

This clonotype was found many times. The CDR3 nucleotides are TGCAGTGCTAGAATCCCGGGGTTGAGCAATCAGCCCCAGCATTTT. As protein: CSARIPGLSNQPQHF. V usage is TRBV20-1 and J usage is TRBJ1-5; the D is unclear. This CDR3 has 15 amino acids. Between the trimmed V and J ends, which lost 2 bases and 1 base, there was a span of 12 bases. CDR1 is DFQATT and CDR2 is SNEGSKA in the germline V gene (reference sequence).

The table lists this clonotype with many counts. This chain links TRBV5-1 with TRBJ2-3; 7 bases agree with TRBD1. Germline V gives CDR1 SGHRS, CDR2 YFSETQ. CDR3 length: 14 amino acids. V trimming: 3 bases; J trimming: 6 bases; junction bases outside the gene matches: 7. This chain's CDR3 is CASSWGTVEDTQYF. The DNA for the CDR3 is TGCGCCAGCAGCTGGGGGACAGTAGAGGATACGCAGTATTTT.

This clonotype was picked up many times. V usage is TRBV7-2 and J usage is TRBJ2-3; 13 positions agree with TRBD2. The germline gives CDR1 SGHTA, CDR2 FQGNSA. V gave up 5 bases and J gave up 4 bases; unmatched junction bases: 6. CDR3 length equals 16 residues. The CDR3 is CASSLRTSGSPDTQYF. In DNA form, the CDR3 reads TGTGCCAGCAGCCTTCGGACTAGCGGGAGCCCAGATACGCAGTATTTT.

The V and J genes are TRBV5-1 and TRBJ2-1, with 9 bases matching TRBD2. V shed 2 bases, J shed 6 bases, and the junction held 6 bases outside the gene matches. Germline CDR1 reads SGHRS; CDR2 reads YFSETQ. This CDR3 region has 15 residues. CDR3 in amino acids: CASSFGLAIINEQFF. CDR3 nucleotide sequence: TGCGCCAGCAGCTTCGGACTAGCGATAATCAATGAGCAGTTCTTC.

This chain uses TRBV20-1 with TRBJ2-1; unclear D gene. Trimming shortened V by 2 bases and J by 4 bases, and 12 bases separated the two germline ends. In germline, CDR1 is DFQATT, CDR2 SNEGSKA (reference sequence). This CDR3 comprises 14 residues. CDR3 amino acids: CSARILKRYNEQFF. The CDR3 DNA is TGCAGTGCTAGAATCCTAAAAAGATACAATGAGCAGTTCTTC.

This clonotype was seen more than once but under ten times. V and J are TRBV30 and TRBJ1-2; no clear D gene. The CDR3 length is 14 residues. Deletions cut 4 bases from V and 6 bases from J, with 18 bases between. In germline, CDR1 is GTSNPN, CDR2 SVGIG (reference sequence). The CDR3 DNA is TGTGCCTGGAATGGGATCACCCTTCGTCATGGCTACACCTTC. Protein sequence: CAWNGITLRHGYTF.

CDR3 DNA sequence: TGCGCCAGCAGCCAAGCCGGGGGACAGGGAAATTCACCCCTCCACTTT. This sequence encodes CASSQAGGQGNSPLHF. The chain combines TRBV4-1 with TRBJ1-6; 9 bases agree with TRBD1. The ends lost 1 base at V and 7 bases at J; junction bases unmatched: 5. The CDR3 runs 16 residues. Germline values: CDR1 MGHRA, CDR2 YSYEKL.

This clonotype was found a few times. The chain joins TRBV20-1 to TRBJ2-7; D possibly corresponds to TRBD1 (6 bases). CDR3 length equals 13 residues. Germline CDR1 reads DFQATT; CDR2 reads SNEGSKA (reference sequence). Trimming pared 6 bases from V and 7 bases from J, leaving 19 bases between. CDR3 bases: TGCAGTGCCATATCCAGGGGTCCAGGGGAGCAGTACTTC. This gives the protein CSAISRGPGEQYF.

Ten or more counts support this clonotype. The V call is TRBV4-2, the J call TRBJ2-2; D ambiguous. The CDR3 consists of 15 residues. Trimming cost V 0 bases and J 10 bases, with 15 bases left between them. In germline, CDR1 is LGHNA, CDR2 YNFKEQ. The DNA of the CDR3 is TGTGCCAGCAGCCAAGATAACAGCGCTGGGATGGAGCTGTTTTTT. Its protein is CASSQDNSAGMELFF.

The chain employs TRBV3-1 and TRBJ2-5; TRBD1 might be the D (6 bases). V was pared by 0 bases and J by 4 bases, with 18 bases between. There are 17 residues in the CDR3. In germline, CDR1 is LGHDT, CDR2 YNNKEL (reference sequence). The CDR3 DNA reads TGTGCCAGCAGCCAAGATCGGCGCAGGGGATTGAGAGAGACCCAGTACTTC. Encoded protein: CASSQDRRRGLRETQYF.

This clonotype was counted between two and nine times. The chain carries TRBV29-1 and TRBJ1-2; the match to TRBD1 covers 7 bases. V shed 7 bases and J 5 bases; nucleotides not matched to a gene: 13. The CDR3 consists of 14 residues. CDR1 and CDR2 (germline): SQVTM, ANQGSEA. The CDR3 DNA reads as TGCAGCGCTACTACCGGGACAGACAATTATGGCTACACCTTC. This translates into CSATTGTDNYGYTF.

This clonotype was observed a few times. V is TRBV28 and J is TRBJ2-5; 14 positions match TRBD2. The CDR3 has 23 amino acids. Germline trimming cut 10 bases from V and 2 bases from J; bases unmatched to any gene: 30. The V gene's germline CDR1 is MDHEN and CDR2 SYDVKM. The CDR3 is CATHNRSPRVRFGTSGGQETQYF. The CDR3, as DNA: TGTGCCACCCACAATAGATCCCCCCGGGTTAGATTCGGGACTAGCGGGGGTCAAGAGACCCAGTACTTC. The variable domain in full, completed from reference TRBV28 and TRBJ2-5, reads DVKVTQSSRYLVKRTGEKVFLECVQDMDHENMFWYRQDPGLGLRLIYFSYDVKMKEKGDIPEGYSVSREKKERFSLILESASTNQTSMYLCATHNRSPRVRFGTSGGQETQYFGPGTRLLVL.

A few counts support this clonotype. The chain combines TRBV30 with TRBJ2-5; 8 nucleotides align to TRBD2. Germline CDR1 reads GTSNPN; CDR2 reads SVGIG (reference sequence). J was trimmed by 5 bases and V by 2 bases; bases with no gene match: 7. The CDR3 contains 14 residues. In nucleotides, the CDR3 is TGTGCCTGGAGTAGAGGCGGGAGGCGCGAGACCCAGTACTTC. Amino acid sequence: CAWSRGGRRETQYF.

J is TRBJ2-2 and V is TRBV15; D gene ambiguous. The CDR3 sequence is 13 residues long. V lost 0 bases to trimming and J lost 8 bases, with 7 bases between them. The V gene's germline CDR1 is LNHNV and CDR2 YYDKDF (reference sequence). In nucleotides, the CDR3 is TGTGCCACCAGCAGAGATGTATGGGGGGAGCTGTTTTTT. Amino acid sequence: CATSRDVWGELFF. The full variable domain, in which reference TRBV15 and TRBJ2-2 provide the parts outside the CDR3, is DAMVIQNPRYQVTQFGKPVTLSCSQTLNHNVMYWYQQKSSQAPKLLFHYYDKDFNNEADTPDNFQSRRPNTSFCFLDIRSPGLGDTAMYLCATSRDVWGELFFGEGSRLTVL.

This clonotype was seen repeatedly, ten times or more. The chain couples TRBV7-8 to TRBJ1-1, with D maybe TRBD1 (5 bases). The germline V gene encodes CDR1 SGHVS and CDR2 FQNEAQ. The CDR3 has 15 amino acids. V was cut by 3 bases and J by 0 bases, with 11 bases left in between. CDR3 region: CASSLLDSMNTEAFF. Here the CDR3 DNA reads TGTGCCAGCAGCTTGCTTGACAGCATGAACACTGAAGCTTTCTTT.

The sample holds many counts of this clonotype. The chain is built from TRBV5-1 and TRBJ2-7; 9 bases line up with TRBD2. The ends lost 0 bases at V and 7 bases at J; junction bases unmatched: 8. The CDR3 contains 15 residues. The germline V gene encodes CDR1 SGHRS and CDR2 YFSETQ. DNA for the CDR3: TGCGCCAGCAGCTTGGTAGCGGGAGAGGTAGGAGAGCAGTACTTC. Translating gives CASSLVAGEVGEQYF.

This clonotype was detected a few times. This chain uses TRBV2 with TRBJ2-1; possible D gene TRBD2, 5 bases. The CDR3 is made up of 13 amino acids. CDR1 and CDR2 from the germline V gene are SNHLY and FYNNEI. V lost 2 bases to trimming and J lost 7 bases, with 9 bases between them. The CDR3 protein is CASSELLGNEQFF. Here the CDR3 DNA reads TGTGCCAGCAGTGAATTACTAGGGAATGAGCAGTTCTTC. Combining the CDR3 with reference TRBV2 and TRBJ2-1 gives the whole variable domain EPEVTQTPSHQVTQMGQEVILRCVPISNHLYFYWYRQILGQKVEFLVSFYNNEISEKSEIFDDQFSVERPDGSNFTLKIRSTKLEDSAMYFCASSELLGNEQFFGPGTRLTVL.

This clonotype was picked up many times. The CDR3 reads CSANPFRGGDNEQFF. The DNA of the CDR3 is TGCAGTGCAAATCCCTTTCGGGGGGGGGACAATGAGCAGTTCTTC. V usage is TRBV20-1 and J usage is TRBJ2-1; TRBD2 aligns across 8 bases. This CDR3 spans 15 amino acids. The ends lost 6 bases at V and 5 bases at J; junction bases unmatched: 12. Germline V lookup: CDR1 DFQATT, CDR2 SNEGSKA (reference sequence).

In its sample, this clonotype was seen a few times. The chain links TRBV5-1 to TRBJ2-5, with TRBD1 matching over 11 bases. Germline V gene data show CDR1 as SGHRS and CDR2 as YFSETQ. The CDR3 extends over 16 amino acids. V gave up 1 base and J gave up 4 bases; unmatched junction bases: 6. DNA of the CDR3: TGCGCCAGCAGCTTGCTCGGACAGGGGGCGCGAGAGACCCAGTACTTC. It yields the protein CASSLLGQGARETQYF.

This clonotype was detected many times. CDR3 sequence: CSAPLHQGSLGEQYF. CDR3 nucleotide sequence: TGCAGTGCACCACTACATCAGGGATCCTTAGGGGAGCAGTACTTC. V is TRBV20-1 and J is TRBJ2-7; D may be TRBD1 (5 bases). Per germline, CDR1 DFQATT and CDR2 SNEGSKA (reference sequence). There are 15 residues in the CDR3. The germline V and J ends were trimmed by 6 bases and 7 bases, with 25 bases remaining between them.